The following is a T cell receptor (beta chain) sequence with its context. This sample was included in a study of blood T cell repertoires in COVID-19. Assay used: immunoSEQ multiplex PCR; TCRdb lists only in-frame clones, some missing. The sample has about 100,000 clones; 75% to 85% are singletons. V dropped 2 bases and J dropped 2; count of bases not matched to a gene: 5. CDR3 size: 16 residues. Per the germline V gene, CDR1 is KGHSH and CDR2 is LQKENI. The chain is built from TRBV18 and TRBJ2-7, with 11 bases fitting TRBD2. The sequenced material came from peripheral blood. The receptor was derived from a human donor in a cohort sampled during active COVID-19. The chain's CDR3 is CASSPTGLAGTYEQYF. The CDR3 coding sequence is TGTGCCAGCTCACCAACCGGACTAGCGGGTACCTACGAGCAGTACTTC. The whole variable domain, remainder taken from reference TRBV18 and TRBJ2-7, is NAGVMQNPRHLVRRRGQEARLRCSPMKGHSHVYWYRQLPEEGLKFMVYLQKENIIDESGMPKERFSAEFPKEGPSILRIQQVVRGDSAAYFCASSPTGLAGTYEQYFGPGTRLTVT.